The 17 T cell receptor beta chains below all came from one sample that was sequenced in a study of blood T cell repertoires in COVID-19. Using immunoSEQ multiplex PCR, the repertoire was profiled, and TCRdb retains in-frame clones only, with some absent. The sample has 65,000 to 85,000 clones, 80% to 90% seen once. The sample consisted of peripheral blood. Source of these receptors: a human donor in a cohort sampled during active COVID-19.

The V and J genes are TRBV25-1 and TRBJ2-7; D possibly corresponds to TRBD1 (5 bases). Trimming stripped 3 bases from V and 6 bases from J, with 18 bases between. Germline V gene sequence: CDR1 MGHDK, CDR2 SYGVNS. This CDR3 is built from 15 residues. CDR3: CASSDLGQGRFEQYF. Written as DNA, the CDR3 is TGTGCCAGCAGTGATCTAGGTCAGGGAAGGTTCGAGCAGTACTTC.

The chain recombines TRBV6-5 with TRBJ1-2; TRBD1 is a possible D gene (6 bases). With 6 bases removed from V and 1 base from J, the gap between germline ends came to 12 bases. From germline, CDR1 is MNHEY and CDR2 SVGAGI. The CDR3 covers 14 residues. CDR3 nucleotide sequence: TGTGCCAGCAGAAAGACAGGAGTTAACTATGGCTACACCTTC. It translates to CASRKTGVNYGYTF.

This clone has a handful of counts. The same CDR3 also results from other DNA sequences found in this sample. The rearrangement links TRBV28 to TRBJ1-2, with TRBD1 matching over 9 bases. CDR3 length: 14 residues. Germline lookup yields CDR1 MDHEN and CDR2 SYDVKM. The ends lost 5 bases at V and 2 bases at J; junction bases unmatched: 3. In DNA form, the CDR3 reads TGTGCCAGCAGTACCGGGACAGGGAACTATGGCTACACCTTC. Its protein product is CASSTGTGNYGYTF.

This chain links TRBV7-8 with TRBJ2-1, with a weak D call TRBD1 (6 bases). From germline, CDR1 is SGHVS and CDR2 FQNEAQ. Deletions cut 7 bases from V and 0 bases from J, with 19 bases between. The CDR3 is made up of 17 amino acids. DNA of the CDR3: TGTGCCAGCACCACCCAGGGGCCTATTAGCTCCTACAATGAGCAGTTCTTC. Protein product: CASTTQGPISSYNEQFF.

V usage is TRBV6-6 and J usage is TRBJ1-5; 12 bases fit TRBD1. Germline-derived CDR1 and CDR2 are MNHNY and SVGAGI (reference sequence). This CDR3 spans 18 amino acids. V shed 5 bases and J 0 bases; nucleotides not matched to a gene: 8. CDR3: CASSPGTGGTYSNQPQHF. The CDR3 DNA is TGTGCCAGCAGTCCCGGGACAGGGGGCACCTATAGCAATCAGCCCCAGCATTTT.

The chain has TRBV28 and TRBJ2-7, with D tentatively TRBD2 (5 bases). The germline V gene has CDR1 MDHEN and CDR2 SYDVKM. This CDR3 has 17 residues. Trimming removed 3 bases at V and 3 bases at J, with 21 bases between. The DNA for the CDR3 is TGTGCCAGCAGTTTCCTGATACCCGGAGGTCTGGGCTACGAGCAGTACTTC. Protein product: CASSFLIPGGLGYEQYF.

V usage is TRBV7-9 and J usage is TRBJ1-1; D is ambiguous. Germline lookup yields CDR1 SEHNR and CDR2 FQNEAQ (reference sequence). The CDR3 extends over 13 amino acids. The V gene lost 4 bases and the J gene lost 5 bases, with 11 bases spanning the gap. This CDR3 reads CASSSHPGTEAFF. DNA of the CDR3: TGTGCCAGCAGCTCCCACCCGGGTACTGAAGCTTTCTTT.

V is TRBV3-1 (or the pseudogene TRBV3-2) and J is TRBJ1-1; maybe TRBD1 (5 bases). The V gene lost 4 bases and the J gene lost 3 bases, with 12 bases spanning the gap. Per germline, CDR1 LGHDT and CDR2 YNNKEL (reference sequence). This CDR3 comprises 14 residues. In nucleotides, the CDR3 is TGTGCCAGCAGCCTTTCGGGAGGGGACACTGAAGCTTTCTTT. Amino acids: CASSLSGGDTEAFF.

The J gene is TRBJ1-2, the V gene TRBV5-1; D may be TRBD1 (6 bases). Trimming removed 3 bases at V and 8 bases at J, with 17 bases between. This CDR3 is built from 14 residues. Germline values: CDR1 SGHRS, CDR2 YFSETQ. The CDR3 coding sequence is TGCGCCAGCAGCTGGGGTGGGGCAGGGGAAGGCTACACCTTC. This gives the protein CASSWGGAGEGYTF.

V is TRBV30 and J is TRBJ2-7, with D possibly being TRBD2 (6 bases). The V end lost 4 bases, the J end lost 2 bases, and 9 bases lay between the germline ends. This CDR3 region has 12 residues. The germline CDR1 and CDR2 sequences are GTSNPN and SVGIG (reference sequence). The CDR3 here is CAWNSGPYEQYF. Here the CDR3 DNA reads TGTGCCTGGAACAGCGGGCCCTACGAGCAGTACTTC.

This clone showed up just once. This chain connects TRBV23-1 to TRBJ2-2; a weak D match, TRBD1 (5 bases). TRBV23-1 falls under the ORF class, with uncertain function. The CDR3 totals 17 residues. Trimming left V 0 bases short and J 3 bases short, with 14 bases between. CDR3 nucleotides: TGCGCCAGCAGTCAATCGTGGGGCTTTCCGGACACCGGGGAGCTGTTTTTT. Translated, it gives CASSQSWGFPDTGELFF.

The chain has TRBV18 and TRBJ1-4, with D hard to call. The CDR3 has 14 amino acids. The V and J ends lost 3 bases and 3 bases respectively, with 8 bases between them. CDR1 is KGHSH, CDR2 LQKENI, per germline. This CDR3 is CASSPRVANEKLFF. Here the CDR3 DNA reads TGTGCCAGCTCACCGAGGGTTGCTAATGAAAAACTGTTTTTT.

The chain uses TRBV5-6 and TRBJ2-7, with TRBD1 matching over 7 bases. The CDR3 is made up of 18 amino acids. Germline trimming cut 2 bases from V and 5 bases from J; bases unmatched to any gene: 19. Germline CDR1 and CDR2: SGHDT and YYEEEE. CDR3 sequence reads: CASSFVWDRNPSVHEQYF. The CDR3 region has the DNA TGTGCCAGCAGCTTTGTTTGGGACAGAAATCCCTCAGTTCACGAGCAGTACTTC.

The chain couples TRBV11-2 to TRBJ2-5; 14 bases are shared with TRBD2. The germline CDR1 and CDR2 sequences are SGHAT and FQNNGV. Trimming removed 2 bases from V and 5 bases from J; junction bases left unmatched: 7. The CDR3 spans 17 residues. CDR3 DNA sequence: TGTGCCAGCAGCTTAATGTATAGGACTAGCGGGAGGGAGACCCAGTACTTC. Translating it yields CASSLMYRTSGRETQYF.

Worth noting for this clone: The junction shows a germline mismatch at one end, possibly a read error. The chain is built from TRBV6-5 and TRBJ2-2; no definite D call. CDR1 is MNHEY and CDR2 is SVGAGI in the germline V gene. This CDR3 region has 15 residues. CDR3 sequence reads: CASSFRVANTRELFF. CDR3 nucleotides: TGTGCCAGCAGCTTCCGGGTCGCGAACACCAGGGAGCTGTTTTTT.

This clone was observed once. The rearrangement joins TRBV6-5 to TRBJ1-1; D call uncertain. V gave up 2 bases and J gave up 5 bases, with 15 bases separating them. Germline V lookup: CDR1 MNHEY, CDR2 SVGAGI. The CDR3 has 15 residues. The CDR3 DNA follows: TGTGCCAGCAGTTACCTAACCGGGAGGAGAACTGAAGCTTTCTTT. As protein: CASSYLTGRRTEAFF.

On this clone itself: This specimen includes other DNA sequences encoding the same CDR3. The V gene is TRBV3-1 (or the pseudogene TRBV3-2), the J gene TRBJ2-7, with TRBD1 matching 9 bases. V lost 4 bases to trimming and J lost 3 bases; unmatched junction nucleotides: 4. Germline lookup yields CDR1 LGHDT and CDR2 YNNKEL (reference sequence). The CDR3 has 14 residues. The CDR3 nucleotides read TGTGCCAGCAGCCCGGGACAGGGAGGCTACGAGCAGTACTTC. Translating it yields CASSPGQGGYEQYF.